This entry features one T cell receptor beta chain sequence. The target antigen is unknown. Collection occurred without any documented infections or immune events in donors. The CDR3 runs 14 residues. Trimming shortened V by 7 bases and J by 0 bases, and 9 bases separated the two germline ends. Germline V CDR1 and CDR2: SNHLY, FYNNEI. These data belong to a study of identifying expanded T cells in peripheral blood. Study observations and caveats: Two-week clone count variance significantly increased as total template count grew.

Generated by immunoSEQ multiplex PCR, the TCRdb table keeps only in-frame clones and is missing some. Of around 90,000 clones in the sample, approximately 89% are singletons; the top ten hold roughly 4.2%. Material for sequencing was blood. The chain links TRBV2 to TRBJ2-2, with a possible D match to TRBD1 (5 bases). The sequence was obtained from a person between 18 and 70 years old in good health. The CDR3 region has the DNA TGTGCCAGCACTCCAGGGCCGAACACCGGGGAGCTGTTTTTT. Residues: CASTPGPNTGELFF. Supplemented by reference TRBV2 and TRBJ2-2, the full variable domain reads EPEVTQTPSHQVTQMGQEVILRCVPISNHLYFYWYRQILGQKVEFLVSFYNNEISEKSEIFDDQFSVERPDGSNFTLKIRSTKLEDSAMYFCASTPGPNTGELFFGEGSRLTVL.